The 25 T cell receptor beta chains given below trace back to one sample, sequenced in a study of CD8+ T cells in alopecia areata. Documented treatment: oral pan-JAK inhibitor, 5-10 mg twice daily. The authors extracted RNA and reverse transcribed it into cDNA as the sequencing template. Assay: immunoSEQ multiplex PCR; the TCRdb copy retains only in-frame clones and omits some. This sample has roughly 180,000 clones, with around 51% found just once. This specimen consisted of CD8+ T cells sorted from blood, obtained at week 52, from a patient treated with tofacitinib. These receptor sequences come from a human donor with alopecia areata.

This clone was recorded a few times. The chain carries TRBV9 and TRBJ2-3, with D perhaps matching TRBD1 (5 bases). This CDR3 has 14 residues. Germline CDR1 and CDR2: SGDLS and YYNGEE. V was clipped by 1 base and J by 3 bases, with 9 bases between them. CDR3: CASSVSPGTDTQYF. DNA for the CDR3: TGTGCCAGCAGCGTATCTCCAGGGACAGATACGCAGTATTTT.

This clone was counted only a few times. The chain carries TRBV7-2 and TRBJ2-3; the D is unclear. Trimming pared 5 bases from V and 2 bases from J, leaving 14 bases between. Germline V CDR1 and CDR2: SGHTA, FQGNSA. The CDR3 is made up of 15 amino acids. The CDR3 DNA reads as TGTGCCAGCAGCCGGACGCCTTCTCCCACAGATACGCAGTATTTT. The encoded protein is CASSRTPSPTDTQYF.

The chain recombines TRBV7-2 with TRBJ2-5; 13 nucleotides agree with TRBD2. CDR3 size: 15 residues. From germline, CDR1 is SGHTA and CDR2 FQGNSA. V dropped 3 bases and J dropped 3; count of bases not matched to a gene: 1. The CDR3 DNA reads as TGTGCCAGCAGCTTTGGGACTAGCGGGGAAGAGACCCAGTACTTC. Protein sequence: CASSFGTSGEETQYF.

This clone came up a few times. This chain uses TRBV19 with TRBJ1-5; weak D call: TRBD1 (5 bases). This CDR3 is built from 11 residues. From germline, CDR1 is LNHDA and CDR2 SQIVND (reference sequence). V dropped 9 bases and J dropped 6 bases, with 9 bases sitting between them. CDR3 sequence (DNA): TGTGCCAGCGGGACTGGTCAGCCCCAGCATTTT. Its translation is CASGTGQPQHF.

The chain links TRBV27 to TRBJ2-7; the match to TRBD1 covers 10 bases. Germline V gene sequence: CDR1 MNHEY, CDR2 SMNVEV (reference sequence). CDR3 size: 16 residues. J was trimmed by 4 bases and V by 2 bases; bases with no gene match: 8. The CDR3 region is CASSLAPGTGEYEQYF. Written as DNA, the CDR3 is TGTGCCAGCAGTTTAGCCCCCGGGACAGGGGAGTACGAGCAGTACTTC.

In its sample, this clone was seen many times. The V call is TRBV4-3, the J call TRBJ2-6; D is unclear. There are 16 residues in the CDR3. V lost 0 bases, J lost 0 bases, and 6 bases lay in between. Germline CDR1 and CDR2: LGHNA and YSLEER. The CDR3 nucleotides are TGCGCCAGCAGCCAAGATCAGAGCTCTGGGGCCAACGTCCTGACTTTC. Translation gives CASSQDQSSGANVLTF.

J is TRBJ1-2 and V is TRBV14, with D perhaps TRBD1 (6 bases). The germline V gene encodes CDR1 SGHDN and CDR2 FVKESK. This CDR3 contains 13 residues. Trimming left V 1 base short and J 8 bases short, with 11 bases between. CDR3 nucleotide sequence: TGTGCCAGCAGCCAAGCACAGGGAGGAGGCTACACCTTC. Amino acids: CASSQAQGGGYTF.

This clone was picked up a small number of times. The V gene is TRBV9, the J gene TRBJ2-5; the match to TRBD2 covers 12 bases. CDR3 length equals 16 residues. Unmatched junction bases numbered 6, after V lost 4 bases and J lost 2 bases. The germline V gene has CDR1 SGDLS and CDR2 YYNGEE. The CDR3 spells CASSQTSGGLQETQYF. The CDR3 DNA follows: TGTGCCAGCAGCCAAACTAGCGGGGGGTTACAAGAGACCCAGTACTTC.

This clone was observed a few times. V is TRBV27 and J is TRBJ1-3; TRBD1 might be the D (6 bases). Per the germline V gene, CDR1 is MNHEY and CDR2 is SMNVEV (reference sequence). V was shortened by 6 bases and J by 4 bases, with 13 bases between the two germline ends. There are 14 residues in the CDR3. CDR3 region: CASRSGGLGNTIYF. CDR3 nucleotide sequence: TGTGCCAGCAGATCCGGGGGGCTCGGAAACACCATATATTTT.

The chain joins TRBV27 to TRBJ1-5; D not resolved. The CDR3 contains 15 residues. The V end was cut by 3 bases, the J end by 4 bases, with 13 bases between. Germline CDR1 and CDR2: MNHEY and SMNVEV (reference sequence). The CDR3 is CASSFGGLPNQPQHF. CDR3 bases: TGTGCCAGCAGTTTCGGAGGACTGCCGAATCAGCCCCAGCATTTT.

The chain uses TRBV9 and TRBJ1-2, with D uncertain. Deletions cut 0 bases from V and 2 bases from J, with 11 bases between. Germline V gene data show CDR1 as SGDLS and CDR2 as YYNGEE. The CDR3 spans 15 residues. As DNA, the CDR3 is TGTGCCAGCAGCGTAGCTACGGGCAACAACTATGGCTACACCTTC. It translates to CASSVATGNNYGYTF.

CDR3 DNA: TGTGCCTGGAGTACAGGTTCCGCGGCCACCTACGAGCAGTACTTC. Its translation is CAWSTGSAATYEQYF. J is TRBJ2-7 and V is TRBV30, with D possibly matching TRBD1 (5 bases). CDR3 size: 15 residues. V lost 2 bases and J lost 2, with 16 bases in between. Germline CDR1 GTSNPN, CDR2 SVGIG (reference sequence).

The chain carries TRBV19 and TRBJ1-5; TRBD1 matches at 10 bases. Germline V gives CDR1 LNHDA, CDR2 SQIVND (reference sequence). The CDR3 totals 14 residues. J gave up 7 bases and V 8 bases, and 8 bases lay outside the gene matches. The CDR3, as DNA: TGTGCCAGTCAAATACGGGACAGGGGCCAGCCCCAGCATTTT. This gives the protein CASQIRDRGQPQHF.

This chain uses TRBV30 with TRBJ1-4, with D possibly TRBD1 on 6 matching bases. CDR3 size: 15 residues. V was cut by 1 base and J by 7 bases, with 16 bases left in between. CDR1 is GTSNPN, CDR2 SVGIG, per germline (reference sequence). CDR3 sequence: CAWSEGGGLFEKLFF. DNA for the CDR3: TGTGCCTGGAGTGAAGGGGGGGGCCTGTTTGAAAAACTGTTTTTT.

The CDR3 is CASSESGDRGDEQYF. DNA of the CDR3: TGTGCCAGCAGTGAAAGTGGGGACAGGGGCGACGAGCAGTACTTC. This rearrangement joins TRBV2 to TRBJ2-7, with 10 bases matching TRBD1. This CDR3 has 15 residues. V trimming: 2 bases; J trimming: 5 bases; junction bases outside the gene matches: 6. Germline V gene sequence: CDR1 SNHLY, CDR2 FYNNEI.

The rearrangement uses TRBV7-9 and TRBJ1-1; D ambiguous. From germline, CDR1 is SEHNR and CDR2 FQNEAQ (reference sequence). Between the trimmed V and J ends, which lost 5 bases and 10 bases, there was a span of 20 bases. This CDR3 has 14 amino acids. CDR3 residues: CASSLEGPPYPAFF. CDR3 nucleotides: TGTGCCAGCAGCCTAGAAGGTCCCCCCTATCCAGCTTTCTTT.

The chain combines TRBV25-1 with TRBJ1-4; possible D gene TRBD1, 5 bases. The CDR3 has 15 residues. V gave up 2 bases and J gave up 6 bases, with 13 bases separating them. Germline assignment: CDR1 MGHDK and CDR2 SYGVNS. The CDR3, as DNA: TGTGCCAGCAGTGAAGGGGGAAGGGAGGATGAAAAACTGTTTTTT. Translated: CASSEGGREDEKLFF.

This clone was observed a handful of times. The gene calls are TRBV6-4 and TRBJ2-4; D is undetermined. V dropped 3 bases and J dropped 6 bases, with 12 bases sitting between them. This CDR3 has 14 amino acids. Germline-derived CDR1 and CDR2 are MRHNA and SNTAGT. CDR3 in amino acids: CASSEGPAGNIQYF. The CDR3 bases are TGTGCCAGCAGTGAAGGTCCTGCAGGAAACATTCAGTACTTC.

CDR3 sequence (DNA): TGTGCCAGCAGCGTACAGAACGAGAACACTGAAGCTTTCTTT. Protein sequence: CASSVQNENTEAFF. The chain joins TRBV6-6 to TRBJ1-1; D is unresolved. V gave up 6 bases and J gave up 1 base, with 12 bases separating them. Germline loops: CDR1 MNHNY, CDR2 SVGAGI (reference sequence). This CDR3 has 14 amino acids.

J is TRBJ2-7 and V is TRBV29-1, with TRBD1 matching over 7 bases. V lost 7 bases, J lost 4 bases, and 7 bases stayed unmatched. The germline V gene encodes CDR1 SQVTM and CDR2 ANQGSEA. This CDR3 comprises 12 residues. DNA of the CDR3: TGCAGCGCCTGGGACAGCCAATACGAGCAGTACTTC. It is translated as CSAWDSQYEQYF.

This clone was seen only a few times. The chain couples TRBV13 to TRBJ2-7, with no clear D. Germline-derived CDR1 and CDR2 are PRHDT and FYEKMQ (reference sequence). This CDR3 comprises 13 residues. V lost 3 bases to trimming and J lost 6 bases, with 12 bases between them. The CDR3 reads CASSFANRVEQYF. In DNA, the CDR3 is TGTGCCAGCAGCTTCGCCAATAGGGTCGAGCAGTACTTC. Drawing the rest from reference TRBV13 and TRBJ2-7, the complete variable domain is AAGVIQSPRHLIKEKRETATLKCYPIPRHDTVYWYQQGPGQDPQFLISFYEKMQSDKGSIPDRFSAQQFSDYHSELNMSSLELGDSALYFCASSFANRVEQYFGPGTRLTVT.

The V and J genes are TRBV4-2 and TRBJ1-2; no definite D call. This CDR3 has 14 residues. Per the germline V gene, CDR1 is LGHNA and CDR2 is YNFKEQ. Trimming cost V 2 bases and J 5 bases, with 12 bases left between them. CDR3 sequence reads: CASSQLDNPYGYTF. The CDR3, as DNA: TGTGCCAGCAGCCAACTTGACAACCCTTATGGCTACACCTTC.

The chain carries TRBV2 and TRBJ2-1, with TRBD1 identical over 12 bases. CDR1 is SNHLY and CDR2 is FYNNEI in the germline V gene. Unmatched junction bases numbered 3, after V lost 7 bases and J lost 8 bases. The CDR3 covers 13 residues. The CDR3 protein is CASKGTGGHEQFF. CDR3 nucleotide sequence: TGTGCCAGCAAGGGGACAGGGGGCCATGAGCAGTTCTTC.

The J gene is TRBJ1-6, the V gene TRBV27; 9 nucleotides agree with TRBD1. In germline, CDR1 is MNHEY, CDR2 SMNVEV (reference sequence). The trim removed 5 bases at V and 8 bases at J, leaving 13 bases unmatched. The CDR3 extends over 17 amino acids. The CDR3 nucleotides read TGTGCCAGCAGTCCGAGCGTAGGTGACAGGGGGTATTCACCCCTCCACTTT. Amino acid sequence: CASSPSVGDRGYSPLHF.

This clone has just a few counts. The gene calls are TRBV9 and TRBJ2-7; D perhaps matches TRBD1 (6 bases). The CDR3 sequence is 14 residues long. The V end lost 3 bases, the J end lost 2 bases, and 12 bases lay between the germline ends. The germline CDR1 and CDR2 sequences are SGDLS and YYNGEE. The CDR3 coding sequence is TGTGCCAGCAGCGCTCGGACAGAGACCTACGAGCAGTACTTC. Its protein is CASSARTETYEQYF.